This TCR beta chain was recorded in a study of blood T cell repertoires in COVID-19 (dated by TCRdb to between 2020 and 2021). Regarding the complete study: The collaborator samples originated in the United States, Italy and Spain and spanned the acute and convalescent phases of COVID-19. The material from the prospective study consisted of cDNA or gDNA derived from T cells, B-cell-depleted T cells, or PBMCs. Deeply sampled blood TCRbeta repertoires from subjects exposed to, actively infected with, or recovered from COVID-19 were included in the dataset. A freely available public database, intended as a resource for researchers studying the immune response to SARS-CoV-2, is where the repertoires were released. Samples were obtained from the ongoing ImmuneRACE study (first 160 participants) and from 950 to 1,500 subjects provided by 6 global collaborators. The sample metadata nearly always contained a de-identified subject ID, COVID-19 status, age in years and sex. Where HLA class I and class II types were available, the types were taken from metadata supplied by the sample provider, not from assay-based typing.

TCRbeta CDR3 regions were amplified from genomic DNA by means of the immunoSEQ Assay, a bias-controlled multiplex PCR. As for how the authors treated the data: The number of nucleated cells in each sample was estimated by amplification of reference gene primers within the assay. To quantify the absolute abundance of each unique TCRbeta CDR3 rearrangement, sequence reads were collapsed and filtered. For each sample, productive Simpson clonality was calculated as the square root of Simpson's diversity index across productive rearrangements. As stored in TCRdb, this immuneACCESS dataset retains in-frame rearrangements with V and J assigned. A fraction of the clones does not appear; measured against another copy, unresolved V genes explain less than half of the discrepancy, and the remainder lacks a known reason. The D gene and trimming were derived from the DNA, and the V and J assignments and clone size from that table. The sample yields about 65,000 clones; around 93% were counted once. The ten largest clones add up to about 3% of the sample.

The collaborating institutions used their own protocols to collect whole blood in K2EDTA tubes. For TCRbeta analysis, collaborators shipped samples as frozen whole blood, isolated PBMCs, or DNA extracted from either of those sample types. Based on the germline V gene, the CDR1 and CDR2 sequences are MNHEY and SVGAGI. CDR3 length: 14 amino acids, cysteine to phenylalanine. Here the CDR3 DNA is all that survives: 42 bases in frame from base 1. V drops 2 bases and J drops 6 bases, leaving 13 bases in between. Points on this clone: No cognate antigen has been identified for it. Base qualities are missing; no much larger clone stands one base away.

What the study reported, not specific to this receptor: Clinical and demographic metadata were provided uncurated, with the amount varying by source and participant.

The sequenced sample consisted of peripheral blood. The receptor comes from a man in his 70s with active COVID-19. Recombination connected TRBV6-5 to TRBJ1-1; a confident D gene designation cannot be given. The nucleotides are TGTGCCAGCAGTTACGTGGCGGGGTCCGCTGAAGCTTTCTTT. Its coded protein is CASSYVAGSAEAFF.